Presented here are 19 T cell receptor beta chains from one specimen sequenced in a study of blood T cell repertoires in COVID-19. The table came from immunoSEQ multiplex PCR; TCRdb's copy has only in-frame clones and leaves some out. Of around 210,000 clones in the sample, about 82% were seen once. The sequencing input was peripheral blood. Every receptor here comes from a man aged 50 to 60 with COVID-19, enrolled during active disease.

The rearrangement uses TRBV10-3 and TRBJ1-2; D may be TRBD1 (6 bases). Between the trimmed V and J ends, which lost 6 bases and 0 bases, there was a span of 14 bases. This CDR3 region has 15 residues. Germline CDR1 and CDR2: ENHRY and SYGVKD. The CDR3 sequence: CAIRPSQGTNYGYTF. CDR3 sequence (DNA): TGTGCCATCAGACCATCGCAGGGGACTAACTATGGCTACACCTTC.

This clone has a handful of counts. The chain couples TRBV2 to TRBJ2-1, with D maybe TRBD2 (5 bases). The CDR3 has 12 amino acids. CDR1 and CDR2 (germline): SNHLY, FYNNEI. The V and J ends lost 7 bases and 4 bases respectively, with 8 bases between them. In nucleotides, the CDR3 is TGTGCCAGCACCGGACTGTACAATGAGCAGTTCTTC. Protein: CASTGLYNEQFF.

A few counts support this clone. The gene calls are TRBV19 and TRBJ1-3, with D perhaps matching TRBD1 (6 bases). Germline assignment: CDR1 LNHDA and CDR2 SQIVND (reference sequence). The CDR3 consists of 14 residues. V was trimmed by 7 bases and J by 4 bases, leaving 14 bases between them. The CDR3 nucleotides are TGTGCCAGTATGCTCCGCGGACAGGGAAACACCATATATTTT. As protein: CASMLRGQGNTIYF. Full variable domain (missing parts from reference TRBV19 and TRBJ1-3): DGGITQSPKYLFRKEGQNVTLSCEQNLNHDAMYWYRQDPGQGLRLIYYSQIVNDFQKGDIAEGYSVSREKKESFPLTVTSAQKNPTAFYLCASMLRGQGNTIYFGEGSWLTVV.

The chain combines TRBV6-5 with TRBJ2-5; 11 bases match TRBD2. Germline CDR1 and CDR2: MNHEY and SVGAGI. With V trimmed by 2 bases and J by 2 bases, 4 bases remained unmatched. This CDR3 region has 16 residues. The CDR3 nucleotides read TGTGCCAGCAGTTACCCCACTAGCGGGGGACAAGAGACCCAGTACTTC. It codes for CASSYPTSGGQETQYF.

The chain couples TRBV28 to TRBJ1-4; 7 nucleotides line up with TRBD1. Germline V gives CDR1 MDHEN, CDR2 SYDVKM. The CDR3 runs to 15 residues. J gave up 5 bases and V 3 bases, and 6 bases lay outside the gene matches. The DNA for the CDR3 is TGTGCCAGCAGTTTGAGGGGGCGCTTCAATGAAAAACTGTTTTTT. Translated: CASSLRGRFNEKLFF. The complete variable domain, with remaining parts taken from reference TRBV28 and TRBJ1-4, reads DVKVTQSSRYLVKRTGEKVFLECVQDMDHENMFWYRQDPGLGLRLIYFSYDVKMKEKGDIPEGYSVSREKKERFSLILESASTNQTSMYLCASSLRGRFNEKLFFGSGTQLSVL.

This clone was recorded a few times. The chain couples TRBV19 to TRBJ1-6; 7 bases line up with TRBD1. The CDR3 is 15 amino acids. Looked up from germline, CDR1 is LNHDA and CDR2 is SQIVND (reference sequence). The V gene end was trimmed by 9 bases and the J gene end by 5 bases; junction bases not matched to a gene: 10. The CDR3 region has the DNA TGTGCCAGCCAACTTGGGACAGACAATAATTCACCCCTCCACTTT. Translated, it gives CASQLGTDNNSPLHF.

The CDR3 DNA follows: TGTGCCAGCAGCAGATTCTCCGGGACAGGGGAGTTTAACTATGGCTACACCTTC. Protein sequence: CASSRFSGTGEFNYGYTF. The gene calls are TRBV21-1 and TRBJ1-2; TRBD1 is the table's D call and was not checked against the DNA. TRBV21-1 is classified as a pseudogene. The CDR3 length is 18 residues.

The CDR3 DNA is TGTGCCAGCAGCTTAGCGTACAGGGTGAACACTGAAGCTTTCTTT. Translation gives CASSLAYRVNTEAFF. The rearrangement links TRBV7-2 to TRBJ1-1; a weak D match, TRBD1 (6 bases). This CDR3 is built from 15 residues. Germline CDR1 reads SGHTA; CDR2 reads FQGNSA. V lost 0 bases and J lost 0, with 8 bases in between.

The V call is TRBV4-1, the J call TRBJ1-5, with 8 bases fitting TRBD1. CDR3 length equals 15 residues. CDR1 is MGHRA and CDR2 is YSYEKL in the germline V gene. Losses at the gene ends were 4 bases for V and 7 bases for J; bases not matched to a gene: 9. In DNA form, the CDR3 reads TGCGCCAGCAGCCTTGGGCAGGGGGCGCGGCAGCCCCAGCATTTT. Its protein is CASSLGQGARQPQHF.

The chain is built from TRBV5-5 and TRBJ2-7; D is possibly TRBD1 (5 bases). The CDR3 loop spans 16 amino acids. Per germline, CDR1 SGHKS and CDR2 YYEKEE (reference sequence). Trimming took 0 bases from V and 1 from J, leaving 14 bases between them. The CDR3 is CASSLGGRAGSYEQYF. The CDR3 DNA follows: TGTGCCAGCAGCTTGGGAGGCAGGGCCGGTTCCTACGAGCAGTACTTC.

The rearrangement links TRBV6-5 to TRBJ2-1; D is possibly TRBD1 (5 bases). The germline V gene has CDR1 MNHEY and CDR2 SVGAGI. CDR3 length: 14 amino acids. Between the trimmed V and J ends, which lost 0 bases and 4 bases, there was a span of 7 bases. In DNA form, the CDR3 reads TGTGCCAGCAGTTACTCGCAGGGTTACAATGAGCAGTTCTTC. Protein product: CASSYSQGYNEQFF.

This clone came up once. The V call is TRBV27, the J call TRBJ1-1; D is possibly TRBD1 (5 bases). Germline values: CDR1 MNHEY, CDR2 SMNVEV (reference sequence). Trimming pared 0 bases from V and 4 bases from J, leaving 9 bases between. There are 14 residues in the CDR3. CDR3 loop: CASSLSRGTTEAFF. The CDR3 bases are TGTGCCAGCAGTTTATCTCGGGGGACCACTGAAGCTTTCTTT.

The chain joins TRBV2 to TRBJ1-5; TRBD1 matches 9 bases. From germline, CDR1 is SNHLY and CDR2 FYNNEI. With V trimmed by 5 bases and J by 6 bases, 11 bases remained unmatched. This CDR3 spans 16 amino acids. As DNA, the CDR3 is TGTGCCAGCAGTCCGACAGGGGGGAGGGCAGGTCAGCCCCAGCATTTT. Encoded protein: CASSPTGGRAGQPQHF.

The chain links TRBV6-2 or TRBV6-3 to TRBJ2-7; a weak D match, TRBD2 (6 bases). V was trimmed by 1 base and J by 3 bases, leaving 13 bases between them. The germline V gene encodes CDR1 MNHEY and CDR2 SVGEGT. The CDR3 is made up of 15 amino acids. This CDR3 reads CASSYWGEKDYEQYF. The CDR3 DNA follows: TGTGCCAGCAGTTACTGGGGGGAAAAGGACTACGAGCAGTACTTC.

The chain combines TRBV5-4 with TRBJ2-2; no definite D call. The length of the CDR3 is 15 residues. V lost 0 bases and J lost 1, with 7 bases in between. Germline V gene data show CDR1 as SGHNT and CDR2 as YYREEE (reference sequence). The CDR3: CASSLAPGNTGELFF. The CDR3 nucleotides read TGTGCCAGCAGCTTGGCGCCGGGGAACACCGGGGAGCTGTTTTTT.

This chain joins TRBV7-9 and TRBJ1-2, with no clear D. V dropped 5 bases and J dropped 2 bases, with 15 bases sitting between them. Germline V gives CDR1 SEHNR, CDR2 FQNEAQ (reference sequence). The CDR3 is 15 residues long. The CDR3 reads CASSHLQYSNYGYTF. For the CDR3, the DNA is TGTGCCAGCAGCCACCTACAGTATTCGAACTATGGCTACACCTTC.

This clone was counted a single time. V is TRBV7-2 and J is TRBJ2-1; tentatively, D is TRBD2 (5 bases). The CDR3 sequence is 17 residues long. Germline V lookup: CDR1 SGHTA, CDR2 FQGNSA. Between the trimmed V and J ends, which lost 5 bases and 0 bases, there was a span of 17 bases. CDR3 sequence: CASSLHGGASSYNEQFF. Written as DNA, the CDR3 is TGTGCCAGCAGCCTTCACGGAGGCGCAAGCTCCTACAATGAGCAGTTCTTC.

This clone appeared once. J is TRBJ1-5 and V is TRBV14; D unclear. The V end was cut by 4 bases, the J end by 4 bases, with 11 bases between. Germline V gene lookup returns CDR1 SGHDN and CDR2 FVKESK. The CDR3 consists of 14 residues. CDR3 sequence: CASSRPGRNQPQHF. The CDR3 DNA is TGTGCCAGCAGCCGTCCGGGGAGAAATCAGCCCCAGCATTTT.

This clone was detected once. This sequence joins TRBV4-2 and TRBJ2-1, with 8 bases identical to TRBD1. Germline V CDR1 and CDR2: LGHNA, YNFKEQ. V trimming: 3 bases; J trimming: 8 bases; junction bases outside the gene matches: 18. This CDR3 is 18 amino acids long. The CDR3 reads CASSQPGQADPRIYEQFF. In DNA, the CDR3 is TGTGCCAGCAGCCAGCCGGGACAGGCCGATCCCCGAATCTATGAGCAGTTCTTC.